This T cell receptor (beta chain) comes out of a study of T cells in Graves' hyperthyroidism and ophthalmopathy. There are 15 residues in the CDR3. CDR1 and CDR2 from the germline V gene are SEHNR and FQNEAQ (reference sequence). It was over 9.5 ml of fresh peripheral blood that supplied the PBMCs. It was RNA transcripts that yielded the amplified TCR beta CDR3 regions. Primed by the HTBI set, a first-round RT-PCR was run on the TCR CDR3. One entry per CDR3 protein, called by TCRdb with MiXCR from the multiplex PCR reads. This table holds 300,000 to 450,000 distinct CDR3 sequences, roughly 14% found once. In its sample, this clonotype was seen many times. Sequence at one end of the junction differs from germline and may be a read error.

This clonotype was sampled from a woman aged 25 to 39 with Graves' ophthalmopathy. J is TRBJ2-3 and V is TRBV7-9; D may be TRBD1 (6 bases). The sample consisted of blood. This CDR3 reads CASSFEAQGTDTQYF. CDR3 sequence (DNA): TGTGCCAGCAGCTTCGAGGCACAGGGCACGGATACGCAGTATTTT.